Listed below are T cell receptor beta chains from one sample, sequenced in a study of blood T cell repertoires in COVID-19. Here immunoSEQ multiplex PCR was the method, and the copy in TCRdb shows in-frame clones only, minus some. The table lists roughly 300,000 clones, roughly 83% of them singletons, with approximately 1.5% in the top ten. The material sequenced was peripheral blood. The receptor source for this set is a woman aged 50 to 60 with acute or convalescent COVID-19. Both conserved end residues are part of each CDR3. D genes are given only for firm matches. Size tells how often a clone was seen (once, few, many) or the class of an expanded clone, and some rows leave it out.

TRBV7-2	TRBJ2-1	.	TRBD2	TGTGCCAGCAGCTTAGGTATAGCGGGGAGTGAGCAGTTCTTC	CASSLGIAGSEQFF
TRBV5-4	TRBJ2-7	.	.	TGTGCCAGCAGCTTGGGACCAACTACGGAGTTCGAGCAGTACTTC	CASSLGPTTEFEQYF
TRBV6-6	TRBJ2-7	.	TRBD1	TGTGCCACCTCTGGGACAGCCTACGAGCAGTACTTC	CATSGTAYEQYF
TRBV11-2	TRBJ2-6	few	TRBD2	TGTGCCAGCAGCTCCTTAGCGGGAGGGCTAGGGGCCAACGTCCTGACTTTC	CASSSLAGGLGANVLTF
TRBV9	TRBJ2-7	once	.	TGTGCCAGCAGCGGCGACTTTTTACCCAACGAGCAGTACTTC	CASSGDFLPNEQYF
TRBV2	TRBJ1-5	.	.	TGTGCCAGCAGTCCTTTCCCCTATAGCAATCAGCCCCAGCATTTT	CASSPFPYSNQPQHF
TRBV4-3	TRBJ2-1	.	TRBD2	TGCGCCAGCAGCCGGAAACTAGCGGGAGGGCGGCCCGATGAGCAGTTCTTC	CASSRKLAGGRPDEQFF
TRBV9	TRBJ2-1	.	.	TGTGCCAGCAGCGTAGATGGGCGCAATGAGCAGTTCTTC	CASSVDGRNEQFF
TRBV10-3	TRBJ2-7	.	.	TGTGCCATCAGTGAGTCGCAGGTCGCCGAGCAGTACTTC	CAISESQVAEQYF
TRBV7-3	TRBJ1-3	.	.	TGTGCCAGCAGCTTGGGAGGTGCCTCTGGAAACACCATATATTTT	CASSLGGASGNTIYF
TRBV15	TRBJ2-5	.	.	TGTGCCACCAGCAGAGATAGGGAGATCCAGTACTTC	CATSRDREIQYF
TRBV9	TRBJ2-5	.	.	TGTGCCAGCAGCGTAGTAGGAGTCGTCCAAGAGACCCAGTACTTC	CASSVVGVVQETQYF